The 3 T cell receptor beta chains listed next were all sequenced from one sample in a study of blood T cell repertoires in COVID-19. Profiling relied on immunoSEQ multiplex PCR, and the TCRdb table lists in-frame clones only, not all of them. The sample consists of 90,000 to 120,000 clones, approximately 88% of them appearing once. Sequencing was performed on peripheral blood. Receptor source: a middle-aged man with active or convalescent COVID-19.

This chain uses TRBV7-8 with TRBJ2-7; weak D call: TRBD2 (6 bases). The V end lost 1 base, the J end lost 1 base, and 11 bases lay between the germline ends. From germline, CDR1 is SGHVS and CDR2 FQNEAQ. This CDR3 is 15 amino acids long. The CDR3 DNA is TGTGCCAGCAGCTTAGTGGGACTCATGTCCTACGAGCAGTACTTC. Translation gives CASSLVGLMSYEQYF.

The CDR3 region is CASSQIAGGTGELFF. The CDR3 bases are TGCGCCAGCAGCCAAATAGCGGGAGGGACCGGGGAGCTGTTTTTT. This chain joins TRBV4-1 and TRBJ2-2; the match to TRBD2 covers 11 bases. CDR3 size: 15 residues. Germline loops: CDR1 MGHRA, CDR2 YSYEKL. The ends lost 2 bases at V and 5 bases at J; junction bases unmatched: 1.

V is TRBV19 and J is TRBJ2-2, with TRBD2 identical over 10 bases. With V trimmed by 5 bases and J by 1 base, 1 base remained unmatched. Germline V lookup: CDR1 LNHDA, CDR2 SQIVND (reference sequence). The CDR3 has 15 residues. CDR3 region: CASSPSGRNTGELFF. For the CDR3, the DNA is TGTGCCAGTAGTCCTAGCGGGAGGAACACCGGGGAGCTGTTTTTT.